This entry lists 5 T cell receptor beta chains sequenced from one sample in a study of T cell repertoires in cytomegalovirus infection (dated by TCRdb to the late 2010s). The antigens for these receptors are not known. The listed sequencing device is Illumina HiSeq 1500. Starting from the raw public reads, TCRdb applied fastp trimming at Q25, assembled clones with MiXCR and retained in-frame beta chains. Rows merge per CDR3 protein into single entries with the most common DNA and genes. The sample table records fewer than 850,000 distinct CDR3 sequences; about 28% of these occur just once. The ten largest clones take up 10% to 15% of the sample. Taken with the paper, the label for treatment or condition translates to: in vitro stimulation with specific CMV peptide epitopes to enrich CMV-specific T cells. The sequencing here drew on cultured CD8+ T cells from PBMCs, taken from culture after CMV antigen stimulation. The receptors derive from a human donor in good health (CMV status not recorded). Some clones in this sample may be carry-over from other donors' samples.

V is TRBV7-6 and J is TRBJ2-4; D unresolved. The length of the CDR3 is 17 residues. Germline values: CDR1 SGHVS, CDR2 FNYEAQ. V was pared by 4 bases and J by 5 bases, with 21 bases between. DNA of the CDR3: TGTGCCAGCAGCTCCCTCTCAGAAACTGGGCCCGAAAACATTCAGTACTTC. Its translation: CASSSLSETGPENIQYF.

This clonotype was observed a single time. The chain carries TRBV5-8 and TRBJ2-2, with a tentative D call TRBD1 (6 bases). V was shortened by 0 bases and J by 3 bases, with 9 bases between the two germline ends. CDR3 length: 15 residues. In germline, CDR1 is SGHTS, CDR2 YDEGEE. This chain's CDR3 is CASSLVAGDTGELFF. The CDR3 DNA follows: TGTGCCAGCAGCTTGGTTGCAGGGGACACCGGGGAGCTGTTTTTT. The full variable domain, in which reference TRBV5-8 and TRBJ2-2 provide the parts outside the CDR3, is EAGVTQSPTHLIKTRGQQATLRCSPISGHTSVYWYQQALGLGLQFLLWYDEGEERNRGNFPPRFSGRQFPNYSSELNVNALELEDSALYLCASSLVAGDTGELFFGEGSRLTVL.

The chain combines TRBV27 with TRBJ2-1; TRBD2 agrees at 8 bases. Germline CDR1 and CDR2: MNHEY and SMNVEV (reference sequence). V was pared by 7 bases and J by 5 bases, with 7 bases of the junction left unmatched. This CDR3 region has 14 residues. The CDR3: CASTLAGPHNEQFF. Written as DNA, the CDR3 is TGTGCCAGCACCTTAGCGGGGCCCCACAATGAGCAGTTCTTC.

This clonotype has just a few counts. The chain couples TRBV5-6 to TRBJ1-2; D is uncertain. The CDR3 spans 14 residues. Germline CDR1 and CDR2: SGHDT and YYEEEE. Deletions cut 0 bases from V and 5 bases from J, with 11 bases between. CDR3 sequence: CASSLGRSIYGYTF. Written as DNA, the CDR3 is TGTGCCAGCAGCTTGGGACGGTCGATTTATGGCTACACCTTC.

This clonotype was detected only a few times. The chain couples TRBV4-2 to TRBJ1-6; D not certain. The germline V gene encodes CDR1 LGHNA and CDR2 YNFKEQ. This CDR3 has 15 amino acids. V lost 1 base and J 5 bases, leaving 9 bases between the germline ends. CDR3 bases: TGTGCCAGCAGCCAAGGACAAGGAGATAATTCACCCCTCCACTTT. Residues: CASSQGQGDNSPLHF.